This T cell receptor (beta chain) originates from a study of T cell changes during pregnancy in multiple sclerosis. Using immunoSEQ multiplex PCR, the repertoire was profiled, and TCRdb retains in-frame clones only, with some absent. The sample has tens of thousands of clones, around 92% seen once. The source material was peripheral blood, sampled after pregnancy. The sequence derives from a female donor with multiple sclerosis, enrolled in a pregnancy study.

CDR3: CASSPLSQGEQFF. For the CDR3, the DNA is TGTGCCAGCTCACCACTCTCACAGGGGGAGCAGTTCTTC. The chain is built from TRBV18 and TRBJ2-1; 7 bases map to TRBD1. The trim removed 1 base at V and 10 bases at J, leaving 4 bases unmatched. The germline V gene has CDR1 KGHSH and CDR2 LQKENI. CDR3 length: 13 residues.